This T cell receptor (beta chain) was sequenced during a study of blood T cell repertoires in COVID-19. Overall study: T cells, B-cell-depleted T cells, or PBMCs provided the cDNA or gDNA that served as material.

Deletions cut 5 bases from V and 5 bases from J, with 20 bases between. The CDR3 runs to 16 residues. Germline values: CDR1 SGHAT, CDR2 FQNNGV. In the authors' workflow: Reference gene primer amplification gave nucleated cell count estimates. Some clones are missing from TCRdb's copy, which holds only in-frame ones; the method was immunoSEQ multiplex PCR. From that table come the V and J calls and clone size; the DNA was used to work out D and trimming. Among around 240,000 clones, roughly four fifths were seen once, and the ten largest hold 1.5% to 2%. This clone was seen once. Specimen: peripheral blood. This chain uses TRBV11-2 with TRBJ2-3, with TRBD1 as a possible D gene (7 bases). This TCR derives from a woman of 80 years or more with acute or convalescent COVID-19. CDR3 protein: CASSPNVGGGEDTQYF. In DNA form, the CDR3 reads TGTGCCAGCAGCCCTAACGTCGGAGGGGGCGAAGATACGCAGTATTTT.